The 12 T cell receptor beta chains below were found in one sample sequenced in a study of shared clonotypes between healthy human individuals (dated by TCRdb to about 2020). Receptors were amplified or captured by the immunoSEQ multiplex PCR assay. TCRdb stores this immuneACCESS table with in-frame sequences only. Part of the clones is absent; in the studies checked, under half of the shortfall reflects unresolved V genes, and no reason is known for the rest. The sample table contains roughly 300,000 clones; only one count was recorded for around 67% of them. More than 9% of the sample rests with the top ten. The sequenced sample consisted of memory CD4+ T cells sorted from blood. Read against the paper, the sample's cell subset or site label means: CD45RA-negative fraction. The receptors shown here come from a man younger than 45 in good health.

The J gene is TRBJ1-3, the V gene TRBV19; D might be TRBD1 (6 bases). Trimming left V 7 bases short and J 0 bases short, with 19 bases between. The germline CDR1 and CDR2 sequences are LNHDA and SQIVND (reference sequence). The CDR3 loop spans 17 amino acids. The chain's CDR3 is CASTSGAGAFSGNTIYF. As DNA, the CDR3 is TGTGCCAGTACCTCCGGGGCAGGGGCCTTCTCTGGAAACACCATATATTTT.

This clone was observed a handful of times. Different DNA sequences within this sample yield the same CDR3. The CDR3 protein is CASSPYVAAYNEQFF. CDR3 DNA: TGTGCCAGCTCACCCTACGTGGCGGCCTACAATGAGCAGTTCTTC. This chain joins TRBV18 and TRBJ2-1; D not certain. The germline V and J ends were trimmed by 3 bases and 2 bases, with 11 bases remaining between them. This CDR3 comprises 15 residues. Per the germline V gene, CDR1 is KGHSH and CDR2 is LQKENI.

Turning to this clone: Other DNA sequences of this sample code for an identical CDR3. V is TRBV5-1 and J is TRBJ2-1; 12 positions agree with TRBD2. CDR1 is SGHRS and CDR2 is YFSETQ in the germline V gene. The ends lost 0 bases at V and 2 bases at J; junction bases unmatched: 0. The CDR3 is made up of 16 amino acids. The CDR3 DNA follows: TGCGCCAGCAGCTTGGCTAGCGGGAGGGCCTACAATGAGCAGTTCTTC. Its translation is CASSLASGRAYNEQFF.

Comment on this clone: In the same sample, other DNA sequences code for this CDR3. The rearrangement uses TRBV28 and TRBJ1-2; D remains ambiguous. The CDR3 totals 14 residues. V gave up 3 bases and J gave up 2 bases, with 10 bases separating them. CDR1 and CDR2 (germline): MDHEN, SYDVKM. CDR3 protein: CASSFSPENYGYTF. CDR3 sequence (DNA): TGTGCCAGCAGTTTTAGCCCGGAAAACTATGGCTACACCTTC.

V gene TRBV7-2 combines with J gene TRBJ2-1; the match to TRBD2 covers 11 bases. The CDR3 length is 19 residues. The germline gives CDR1 SGHTA, CDR2 FQGNSA. J lost 0 bases, V lost 5 bases, and 12 bases had no gene match. CDR3 DNA sequence: TGTGCCAGCAGCGGTGCCGGGACTAGCGGATCGAGCTCCTACAATGAGCAGTTCTTC. Residues: CASSGAGTSGSSSYNEQFF.

The V gene is TRBV5-1, the J gene TRBJ2-5; D is ambiguous. CDR1 is SGHRS and CDR2 is YFSETQ in the germline V gene. Trimming left V 4 bases short and J 0 bases short, with 10 bases between. The CDR3 extends over 14 amino acids. The CDR3 bases are TGCGCCAGCAGCCCTGCGGCGTACCAAGAGACCCAGTACTTC. It translates to CASSPAAYQETQYF.

This chain uses TRBV9 with TRBJ2-2, with D hard to call. The V end lost 0 bases, the J end lost 6 bases, and 12 bases lay between the germline ends. Germline assignment: CDR1 SGDLS and CDR2 YYNGEE. There are 15 residues in the CDR3. CDR3 sequence reads: CASSVAPSISGELFF. CDR3 in DNA: TGTGCCAGCAGCGTAGCTCCTAGTATTTCCGGGGAGCTGTTTTTT.

This clone turned up a few times. The V gene is TRBV25-1, the J gene TRBJ2-7, with D maybe TRBD1 (6 bases). V shed 6 bases and J shed 5 bases, with 17 bases lying between them. The CDR3 is 14 amino acids. Germline loops: CDR1 MGHDK, CDR2 SYGVNS. The CDR3 spells CASREQGHFHEQYF. CDR3 DNA: TGTGCCAGCAGGGAGCAGGGACATTTCCACGAGCAGTACTTC.

This rearrangement joins TRBV4-3 to TRBJ1-1, with D perhaps matching TRBD1 (5 bases). CDR3 length equals 17 residues. Between the trimmed V and J ends, which lost 1 base and 4 bases, there was a span of 19 bases. Germline CDR1 reads LGHNA; CDR2 reads YSLEER. CDR3 sequence (DNA): TGCGCCAGCAGCCAAGGAGTACAGGATCCAAAAGGCACTGAAGCTTTCTTT. It is translated as CASSQGVQDPKGTEAFF.

The chain joins TRBV6-1 to TRBJ2-7; D is unclear. CDR1 and CDR2 (germline): MNHNS, SASEGT. V was shortened by 5 bases and J by 7 bases, with 9 bases between the two germline ends. The CDR3 has 11 residues. In DNA form, the CDR3 reads TGTGCCAGCAGTTACCTGAATGAGCAGTACTTC. It yields the protein CASSYLNEQYF.

The gene calls are TRBV29-1 and TRBJ2-3; D is undetermined. Per the germline V gene, CDR1 is SQVTM and CDR2 is ANQGSEA. This CDR3 has 11 amino acids. Trimming took off 8 bases at V and 5 bases at J, with 11 bases between the two ends. CDR3 protein: CSPKSGDTQYF. CDR3 nucleotide sequence: TGCAGCCCCAAGTCCGGAGATACGCAGTATTTT.

The gene calls are TRBV2 and TRBJ2-5, with D unresolved. V was cut by 4 bases and J by 7 bases, with 10 bases left in between. The CDR3 runs to 12 residues. Germline values: CDR1 SNHLY, CDR2 FYNNEI. The chain's CDR3 is CASSAQRGTQYF. CDR3 DNA: TGTGCCAGCAGTGCTCAGAGAGGGACCCAGTACTTC.